This T cell receptor (beta chain) was recorded in a study of blood T cell repertoires in COVID-19. Across the study: The samples span acute and convalescent COVID-19 from the United States, Italy and Spain. From T cells, B-cell-depleted T cells, or PBMCs came the material, which was cDNA or gDNA.

Authors' analysis steps: Researchers report that nucleated cell counts were estimated from reference gene primer amplification. The repertoire was sequenced with immunoSEQ multiplex PCR; TCRdb's copy has only in-frame clones and lacks some. V, J and clone size are taken as reported in that table, and D and trimming were inferred from the DNA itself. The table lists under 50,000 clones, 75% to 90% of them singletons. This CDR3 is built from 15 residues. J lost 1 base, V lost 4 bases, and 1 base had no gene match. Per germline, CDR1 SGHTA and CDR2 FQGNSA. The V gene is TRBV7-2, the J gene TRBJ1-5; 10 nucleotides agree with TRBD1. Sequencing used peripheral blood. The receptor was isolated from a woman in her thirties or forties with acute or convalescent COVID-19. CDR3 bases: TGTGCCAGCAGCTGGGACAGGGGAAGCAATCAGCCCCAGCATTTT. This sequence encodes CASSWDRGSNQPQHF.